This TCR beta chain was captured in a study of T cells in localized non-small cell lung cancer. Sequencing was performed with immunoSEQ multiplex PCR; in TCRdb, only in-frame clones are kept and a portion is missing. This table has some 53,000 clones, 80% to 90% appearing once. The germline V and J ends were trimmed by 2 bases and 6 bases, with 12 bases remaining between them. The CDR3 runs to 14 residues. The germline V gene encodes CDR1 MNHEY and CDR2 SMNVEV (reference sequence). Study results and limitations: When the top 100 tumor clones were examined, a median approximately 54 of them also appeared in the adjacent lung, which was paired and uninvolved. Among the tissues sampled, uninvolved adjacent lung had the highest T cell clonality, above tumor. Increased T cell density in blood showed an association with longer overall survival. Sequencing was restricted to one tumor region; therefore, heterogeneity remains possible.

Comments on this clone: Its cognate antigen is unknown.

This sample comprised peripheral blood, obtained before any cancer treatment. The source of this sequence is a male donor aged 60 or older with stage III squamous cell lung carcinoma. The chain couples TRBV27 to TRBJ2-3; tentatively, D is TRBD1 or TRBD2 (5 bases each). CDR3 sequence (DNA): TGTGCCAGCAGTTTAAGAGGGGAAATGGATACGCAGTATTTT. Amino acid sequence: CASSLRGEMDTQYF.